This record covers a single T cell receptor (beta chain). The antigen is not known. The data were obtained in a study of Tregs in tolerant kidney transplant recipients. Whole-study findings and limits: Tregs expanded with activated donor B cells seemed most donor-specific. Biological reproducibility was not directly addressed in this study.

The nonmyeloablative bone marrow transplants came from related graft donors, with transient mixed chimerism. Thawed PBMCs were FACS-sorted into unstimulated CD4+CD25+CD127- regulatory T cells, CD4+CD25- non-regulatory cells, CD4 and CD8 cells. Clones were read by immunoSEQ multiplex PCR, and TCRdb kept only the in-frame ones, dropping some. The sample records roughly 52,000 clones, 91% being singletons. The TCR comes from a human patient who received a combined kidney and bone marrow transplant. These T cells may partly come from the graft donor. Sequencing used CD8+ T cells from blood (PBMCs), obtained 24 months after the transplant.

CDR3 loop: CASSLYSDRRTGELFF. The DNA for the CDR3 is TGCGCCAGCAGCCTTTACTCGGACAGGAGGACCGGGGAGCTGTTTTTT. This chain links TRBV4-1 with TRBJ2-2, with 7 positions matching TRBD1. From germline, CDR1 is MGHRA and CDR2 YSYEKL. V shed 4 bases, J shed 5 bases, and the junction held 10 bases outside the gene matches. The length of the CDR3 is 16 residues.